This TCR beta chain was captured in a study of cytomegalovirus exposure and HLA in healthy donors. PCR primers comprised 60 Vbeta and 13 Jbeta primers. Sequencing was performed with immunoSEQ multiplex PCR; in TCRdb, only in-frame clones are kept and a portion is missing. The sample has roughly 180,000 clones; just under 85% are singletons. As for this clone: What it binds is unknown.

Germline-derived CDR1 and CDR2 are SGHAT and FQNNGV. After removal of 3 bases from V and 4 bases from J, the junction contained 3 bases not matched to a gene. The CDR3 spans 14 residues. Study-wide results and caveats: Most subjects' HLA-A and HLA-B alleles were reportedly predicted from TCR beta sequences. A later analysis linked about 17,000 TCR beta sequences to HLA alleles at 0.05 false discovery rate.

The TCR was taken from a girl aged 5-17 years in good health and CMV-seropositive. Sequenced input: PBMCs. The V and J genes are TRBV11-2 and TRBJ2-7, with TRBD1 matching 10 bases. The CDR3 sequence: CASSFRQGAYEQYF. In nucleotides, the CDR3 is TGTGCCAGCAGCTTCCGACAGGGGGCATACGAGCAGTACTTC.